The sequence of this TCR beta chain was determined in a study of blood T cells in healthy people across ages. Findings and caveats of the study: Changes seen in expanded clonotypes were possibly confounded by donor CMV status left unknown. In older individuals, TCR beta diversity per million T cells was lower, falling roughly linearly with age. Naive T cell percentage and TCR beta diversity correlated strongly.

Each individual donor underwent a draw of about 9.1 milliliters of peripheral blood. The V gene's germline CDR1 is MNHNS and CDR2 SASEGT. The CDR3 spans 14 residues. Combining a sample-barcoded 5' primer with a J-beta primer mix, a second PCR ran for roughly 7 to 12 cycles. TCRdb re-called the 5' RACE reads through MiXCR, storing one row per CDR3 protein. The sample lists 1,500,000 or so distinct CDR3 sequences, roughly 60% seen once, with about 6.3% in the top ten. On this clonotype itself: The antigen is undetermined. One end of the junction is discordant with germline, which a read error may explain.

This receptor was identified in a man aged 18 to 30 in good health. The chain joins TRBV6-1 to TRBJ2-2, with a possible D match to TRBD1 (7 bases). Sequencing was performed on blood. This chain's CDR3 is CASRGAVHTGELFF. As DNA, the CDR3 is TGTGCAAGCAGGGGGGCTGTACACACCGGGGAGCTGTTTTTT.